The following is a T cell receptor (beta chain) sequence with its context. The antigen is undetermined. CDR1 SGHRS and CDR2 YFSETQ come from the germline V gene. The CDR3 is made up of 16 amino acids. The ends lost 4 bases at V and 4 bases at J; junction bases unmatched: 11. Sequencing of TCR beta was carried out in blood CD8+ and CD4+ T cells. An amount of RNA that ranged from roughly 0.45 to 1 ug was reverse transcribed with random hexamers. The immunoSEQ assay covered 54 Vbeta and 13 Jbeta segments for CDR3. MiXCR was run by TCRdb on the immunoSEQ multiplex PCR reads, yielding one entry per CDR3 protein. Among roughly 220,000 distinct CDR3 sequences listed, 94% were seen once. This record comes from a study of CD8 T cells in Susac syndrome. Study-wide points: CD4+ T cell repertoires in Susac syndrome lacked clonal expansion.

V gene TRBV5-1 combines with J gene TRBJ2-7; 10 bases map to TRBD1. The source material was CD4+ T cells from PBMCs. This TCR was recovered from a human donor with Susac syndrome. For the CDR3, the DNA is TGCGCCAGCAGCCCCGTGCGACAGGGGGCTTTTTACGAGCAGTACTTC. Protein product: CASSPVRQGAFYEQYF.